This T cell receptor (beta chain) was captured by sequencing in a study of T cell responses to AZD1222 COVID-19 vaccine. This table comes from immunoSEQ multiplex PCR, and its TCRdb copy is limited to in-frame clones, with some not included. The table records fewer than 90,000 clones, about 86% of them present only once. The receptor comes from an adult who received the AZD1222 COVID-19 vaccine. The material sequenced was peripheral blood, taken 28 days after the second AZD1222 dose.

Here the CDR3 DNA reads TGTGCCAGCAGCTTTTCAGGGGGCACTGAAGCTTTCTTT. This translates into CASSFSGGTEAFF. This chain uses TRBV9 with TRBJ1-1, with 7 positions matching TRBD1. V shed 4 bases, J shed 4 bases, and the junction held 4 bases outside the gene matches. Germline-derived CDR1 and CDR2 are SGDLS and YYNGEE. CDR3 size: 13 residues.